This entry lists 27 T cell receptor beta chains sequenced from one sample in a study of T cells after yellow fever vaccination. MiXCR was run by TCRdb on the 5' RACE reads, yielding one entry per CDR3 protein. The data show tens of thousands of distinct CDR3 sequences, with less than 8% seen just once and roughly 22% held by the top ten. Source: PBMCs, either bulk or a sorted T-cell subset (CD4+, CD8+, memory, or dextramer-sorted; not recorded which), taken on the day of the first yellow fever vaccination. These receptors came from a man in his late teens or twenties who received the YFV17D yellow fever vaccine.

This clonotype was seen repeatedly, ten times or more. The chain uses TRBV20-1 and TRBJ2-3; D is unresolved. V lost 3 bases and J 0 bases, leaving 16 bases between the germline ends. The germline V gene has CDR1 DFQATT and CDR2 SNEGSKA (reference sequence). The CDR3 sequence is 16 residues long. The CDR3 DNA sequence: TGCAGTGCTAGTGTCCGGGCCCTCACTAGCACAGATACGCAGTATTTT. It yields the protein CSASVRALTSTDTQYF.

This clonotype showed up just a few times. J is TRBJ1-2 and V is TRBV7-9; TRBD1 matches at 7 bases. The trim removed 5 bases at V and 6 bases at J, leaving 9 bases unmatched. The V gene's germline CDR1 is SEHNR and CDR2 FQNEAQ (reference sequence). CDR3 length: 14 residues. The CDR3 coding sequence is TGTGCCAGCAGCCCCAACGACAGGGCAGATGGCTACACCTTC. The encoded protein is CASSPNDRADGYTF.

Details on this clonotype: One base away lies a much larger clone, so this may be a sequencing read error. The chain carries TRBV6-2 or TRBV6-3 and TRBJ2-1, with TRBD2 matching 9 bases. CDR3 size: 15 residues. Germline CDR1 is MNHEY and CDR2 is SVGEGT. Here the CDR3 DNA reads TGTGCCAGCAGTTACCAAGCGGGGGGTTACAGTGAGCAGTTCTTC. Protein sequence: CASSYQAGGYSEQFF.

This clonotype came up many times. This rearrangement joins TRBV18 to TRBJ1-4; no clear D. The V end was cut by 3 bases, the J end by 8 bases, with 7 bases between. Germline V CDR1 and CDR2: KGHSH, LQKENI. The CDR3 consists of 12 residues. CDR3 residues: CASSPFTEKLFF. The CDR3 DNA follows: TGTGCCAGCTCACCCTTTACGGAAAAACTGTTTTTT.

This clonotype was seen a handful of times. This sequence joins TRBV7-2 and TRBJ1-1, with D perhaps TRBD1 (5 bases). CDR3 length equals 15 residues. Germline V gene data show CDR1 as SGHTA and CDR2 as FQGNSA. V lost 2 bases and J lost 10, with 20 bases in between. CDR3 protein: CASSLLGTGKTRAFF. CDR3 sequence (DNA): TGTGCCAGCAGCTTACTGGGGACCGGTAAGACGCGAGCTTTCTTT.

The chain links TRBV5-6 to TRBJ1-2; no clear D gene. From germline, CDR1 is SGHDT and CDR2 YYEEEE. Trimming removed 5 bases at V and 1 base at J, with 18 bases between. This CDR3 region has 16 residues. The chain's CDR3 is CASSPLTHLLNYGYTF. CDR3 nucleotides: TGTGCCAGCAGTCCCCTGACACACCTCCTTAACTATGGCTACACCTTC. The whole variable domain, filled in from reference TRBV5-6 and TRBJ1-2, reads DAGVTQSPTHLIKTRGQQVTLRCSPKSGHDTVSWYQQALGQGPQFIFQYYEEEERQRGNFPDRFSGHQFPNYSSELNVNALLLGDSALYLCASSPLTHLLNYGYTFGSGTRLTVV.

This clonotype was picked up many times. The DNA of the CDR3 is TGTGCCAGCAGCCTTCGACAGGGGGGAAACTATGGCTACACCTTC. Translation gives CASSLRQGGNYGYTF. J is TRBJ1-2 and V is TRBV7-8; 9 bases fit TRBD1. V lost 5 bases, J lost 2 bases, and 6 bases stayed unmatched. CDR3 length equals 15 residues. Germline CDR1 SGHVS, CDR2 FQNEAQ.

This chain connects TRBV12-3 or TRBV12-4 to TRBJ2-1, with TRBD2 matching over 8 bases. The V gene end was trimmed by 7 bases and the J gene end by 5 bases; junction bases not matched to a gene: 13. CDR3 length: 16 amino acids. In DNA form, the CDR3 reads TGTGCCAGCACCCTACGGGGGGGGGGCCAGGACAATGAGCAGTTCTTC. Residues: CASTLRGGGQDNEQFF.

This clonotype has at least ten counts. The chain couples TRBV30 to TRBJ2-3; possible D gene TRBD2, 6 bases. The ends were cut back, 4 bases at V and 11 bases at J, with 22 bases in the middle. Germline CDR1 is GTSNPN and CDR2 is SVGIG (reference sequence). The length of the CDR3 is 14 residues. For the CDR3, the DNA is TGTGCCTGGACCGGTACGGGGGATCTCGGCATGCAGTATTTT. This translates into CAWTGTGDLGMQYF.

The sample holds many counts of this clonotype. The chain employs TRBV7-9 and TRBJ1-4; the D gene is possibly TRBD1 (6 bases). The CDR3 consists of 12 residues. The germline CDR1 and CDR2 sequences are SEHNR and FQNEAQ (reference sequence). The ends were cut back, 5 bases at V and 12 bases at J, with 13 bases in the middle. The CDR3 sequence is CASSREEGELFF. Written as DNA, the CDR3 is TGTGCCAGCAGCCGGGAGGAGGGGGAACTGTTTTTT.

Turning to this clonotype: A much larger clone lies a single base off, so this may be a read error. The chain couples TRBV28 to TRBJ1-5; D uncertain. CDR1 is MDHEN, CDR2 SYDVKM, per germline. This CDR3 is 15 amino acids long. V lost 7 bases to trimming and J lost 1 base, with 14 bases between them. CDR3 in DNA: TGTGCCAGCATCCACGCCGGGCCCAGCAATCAGCCCCAGCATTTT. Protein product: CASIHAGPSNQPQHF.

The V gene is TRBV11-1, the J gene TRBJ2-3, with 14 positions matching TRBD2. Trimming at V came to 5 bases and at J to 0 bases, leaving 13 bases not matched to a gene. The CDR3 totals 20 residues. Germline values: CDR1 SGHAT, CDR2 FQDESV (reference sequence). This chain's CDR3 is CASSGTGLAGAYASTDTQYF. The CDR3, as DNA: TGTGCCAGCAGCGGGACGGGACTAGCGGGGGCCTATGCTAGCACAGATACGCAGTATTTT.

This clonotype was detected ten times or more. The chain joins TRBV6-6 to TRBJ1-4, with 7 bases matching TRBD1. Per germline, CDR1 MNHNY and CDR2 SVGAGI (reference sequence). The V segment lost 6 bases and the J segment 5 bases; nucleotides outside the gene matches: 3. The CDR3 has 13 residues. The CDR3 sequence: CASRTGPNEKLFF. Written as DNA, the CDR3 is TGTGCCAGCAGGACAGGGCCGAATGAAAAACTGTTTTTT.

This clonotype has a count of ten or more. V is TRBV11-2 and J is TRBJ2-2, with 9 bases fitting TRBD2. V lost 2 bases and J lost 3; bases outside the gene matches: 4. CDR1 and CDR2 (germline): SGHAT, FQNNGV. The CDR3 consists of 16 residues. The CDR3 DNA reads TGTGCCAGCAGCTTATTAGCGGGGGTTTACACCGGGGAGCTGTTTTTT. Its protein is CASSLLAGVYTGELFF. The full variable domain, rest sourced from reference TRBV11-2 and TRBJ2-2, is EAGVAQSPRYKIIEKRQSVAFWCNPISGHATLYWYQQILGQGPKLLIQFQNNGVVDDSQLPKDRFSAERLKGVDSTLKIQPAKLEDSAVYLCASSLLAGVYTGELFFGEGSRLTVL.

This clonotype was seen at least ten times. This chain links TRBV7-2 with TRBJ2-5; 13 bases map to TRBD2. Germline V gene lookup returns CDR1 SGHTA and CDR2 FQGNSA. CDR3 length equals 15 residues. Germline trimming cut 5 bases from V and 10 bases from J; bases unmatched to any gene: 10. The DNA for the CDR3 is TGTGCCAGCAGCCTCACTAGCGGGGGGGCCTTTCTCCAGTACTTC. It encodes CASSLTSGGAFLQYF.

In its sample, this clonotype was seen many times. The genes are TRBV3-1 and TRBJ1-1, with D perhaps matching TRBD1 (5 bases). This CDR3 is 12 amino acids long. Germline V gives CDR1 LGHDT, CDR2 YNNKEL (reference sequence). Deletions cut 3 bases from V and 11 bases from J, with 13 bases between. CDR3: CASSHPAGKAFF. The CDR3 DNA reads TGTGCCAGCAGCCACCCAGCAGGGAAGGCTTTCTTT.

This clonotype was recorded many times. This sequence joins TRBV4-1 and TRBJ1-1, with D perhaps TRBD1 (6 bases). Germline CDR1 and CDR2: MGHRA and YSYEKL. With 1 base removed from V and 6 bases from J, the gap between germline ends came to 15 bases. The CDR3 loop spans 15 amino acids. This CDR3 is CASSQGRSGAPEAFF. The CDR3 DNA reads as TGCGCCAGCAGCCAAGGGAGGTCAGGGGCCCCTGAAGCTTTCTTT.

This clonotype was counted many times. The genes are TRBV29-1 and TRBJ2-1; maybe TRBD2 (6 bases). From germline, CDR1 is SQVTM and CDR2 ANQGSEA. There are 16 residues in the CDR3. Trimming pared 3 bases from V and 4 bases from J, leaving 19 bases between. DNA for the CDR3: TGCAGCGTTGAGTCCGGGGCCGGAGGGGAGTACAATGAGCAGTTCTTC. Its protein is CSVESGAGGEYNEQFF.

This clonotype was detected many times. The V gene is TRBV27, the J gene TRBJ1-4, with a possible D match to TRBD1 (6 bases). The germline gives CDR1 MNHEY, CDR2 SMNVEV (reference sequence). V was clipped by 4 bases and J by 6 bases, with 12 bases between them. The CDR3 has 14 amino acids. This chain's CDR3 is CASSSPGAYEKLFF. The CDR3 bases are TGTGCCAGCAGTTCCCCGGGGGCGTATGAAAAACTGTTTTTT.

The table lists this clonotype with many counts. V and J are TRBV10-1 and TRBJ2-1; TRBD2 agrees at 7 bases. Germline V gene sequence: CDR1 WNHNN, CDR2 SYGVQD (reference sequence). The CDR3 has 13 residues. The trim removed 6 bases at V and 5 bases at J, leaving 4 bases unmatched. CDR3 DNA sequence: TGCGCCAGCAGCGCCGGGGGGAACAATGAGCAGTTCTTC. This gives the protein CASSAGGNNEQFF.

This clonotype has at least ten counts. The chain recombines TRBV28 with TRBJ1-3; 7 bases fit TRBD1. The trim removed 6 bases at V and 2 bases at J, leaving 4 bases unmatched. This CDR3 has 14 residues. Germline V CDR1 and CDR2: MDHEN, SYDVKM. The CDR3 DNA is TGTGCCAGCAGATCAACAGGGGCTGGAAACACCATATATTTT. Translation: CASRSTGAGNTIYF.

On this clonotype: A read error may explain this, as a much larger clone is one base away. The chain joins TRBV5-1 to TRBJ2-1, with a weak D call TRBD1 (6 bases). The germline V gene encodes CDR1 SGHRS and CDR2 YFSETQ. Trimming pared 3 bases from V and 5 bases from J, leaving 15 bases between. The CDR3 extends over 15 amino acids. CDR3 residues: CASSSGAPSHNEQFF. The CDR3 DNA follows: TGCGCCAGCAGCTCAGGGGCCCCTTCCCACAATGAGCAGTTCTTC.

This sequence joins TRBV7-9 and TRBJ1-1, with 10 positions matching TRBD1. V shed 5 bases and J 4 bases; nucleotides not matched to a gene: 10. Germline CDR1 is SEHNR and CDR2 is FQNEAQ (reference sequence). The CDR3 sequence is 16 residues long. CDR3 sequence: CASSPQPGQGITEAFF. CDR3 bases: TGTGCCAGCAGCCCCCAGCCGGGACAGGGGATCACTGAAGCTTTCTTT.

The J gene is TRBJ2-3, the V gene TRBV5-4, with 11 bases aligning to TRBD2. The germline gives CDR1 SGHNT, CDR2 YYREEE (reference sequence). The V and J ends lost 5 bases and 4 bases, in that order; junction bases with no gene match: 9. This CDR3 contains 16 residues. CDR3 sequence (DNA): TGTGCCAGCAGTAGTTCCGGGACTAGCGGCTCAGATACGCAGTATTTT. It encodes CASSSSGTSGSDTQYF. Full variable domain (missing parts from reference TRBV5-4 and TRBJ2-3): ETGVTQSPTHLIKTRGQQVTLRCSSQSGHNTVSWYQQALGQGPQFIFQYYREEENGRGNFPPRFSGLQFPNYSSELNVNALELDDSALYLCASSSSGTSGSDTQYFGPGTRLTVL.

In this sample, this clonotype turned up many times. This chain uses TRBV20-1 with TRBJ1-2, with D perhaps matching TRBD1 (6 bases). The CDR3 has 14 amino acids. Germline-derived CDR1 and CDR2 are DFQATT and SNEGSKA (reference sequence). Trimming pared 4 bases from V and 8 bases from J, leaving 20 bases between. CDR3 in amino acids: CSAIRPREGGGYTF. The DNA of the CDR3 is TGCAGTGCTATAAGGCCCCGGGAGGGGGGAGGCTACACCTTC.

The chain couples TRBV19 to TRBJ2-7, with 7 bases matching TRBD1. Germline trimming cut 3 bases from V and 2 bases from J; bases unmatched to any gene: 4. This CDR3 comprises 14 residues. From germline, CDR1 is LNHDA and CDR2 SQIVND (reference sequence). CDR3 nucleotide sequence: TGTGCCAGTAGTATTTTGGACAGGACCTACGAGCAGTACTTC. Translation gives CASSILDRTYEQYF.

There are many counts of this clonotype. The gene calls are TRBV5-1 and TRBJ2-5, with 12 bases lining up with TRBD2. The length of the CDR3 is 16 residues. Trimming removed 0 bases from V and 6 bases from J; junction bases left unmatched: 6. Germline CDR1 SGHRS, CDR2 YFSETQ. Written as DNA, the CDR3 is TGCGCCAGCAGCTTGGTCTCTAGCGGGGGGGCGAAGACCCAGTACTTC. Its translation is CASSLVSSGGAKTQYF.